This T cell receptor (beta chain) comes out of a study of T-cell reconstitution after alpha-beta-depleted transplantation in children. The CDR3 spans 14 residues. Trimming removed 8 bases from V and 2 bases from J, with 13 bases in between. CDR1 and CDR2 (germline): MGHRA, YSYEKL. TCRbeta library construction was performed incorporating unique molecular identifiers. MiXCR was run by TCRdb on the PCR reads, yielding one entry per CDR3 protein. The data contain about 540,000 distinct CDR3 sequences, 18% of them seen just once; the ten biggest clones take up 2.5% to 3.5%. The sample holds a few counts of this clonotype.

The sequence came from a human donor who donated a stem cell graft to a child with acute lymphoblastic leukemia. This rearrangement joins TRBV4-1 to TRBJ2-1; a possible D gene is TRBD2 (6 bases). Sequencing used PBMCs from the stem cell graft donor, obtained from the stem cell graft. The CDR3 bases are TGCGCCAGCTCGACGGGAGAAGCCTACAATGAGCAGTTCTTC. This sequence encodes CASSTGEAYNEQFF.